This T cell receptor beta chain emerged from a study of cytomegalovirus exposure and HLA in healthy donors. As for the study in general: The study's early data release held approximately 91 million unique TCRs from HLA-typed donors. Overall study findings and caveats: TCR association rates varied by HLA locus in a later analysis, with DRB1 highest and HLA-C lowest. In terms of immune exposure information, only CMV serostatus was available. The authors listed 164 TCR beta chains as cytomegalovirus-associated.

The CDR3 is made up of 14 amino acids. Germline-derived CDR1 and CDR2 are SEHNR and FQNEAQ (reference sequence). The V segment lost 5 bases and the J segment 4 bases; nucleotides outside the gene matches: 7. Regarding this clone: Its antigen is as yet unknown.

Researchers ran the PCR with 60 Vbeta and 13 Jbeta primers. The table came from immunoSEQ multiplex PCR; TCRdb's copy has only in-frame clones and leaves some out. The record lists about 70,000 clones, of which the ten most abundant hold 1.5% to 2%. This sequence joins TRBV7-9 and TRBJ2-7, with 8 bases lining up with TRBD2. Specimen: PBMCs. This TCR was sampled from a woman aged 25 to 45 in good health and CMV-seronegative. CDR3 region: CASSPPASGYEQYF. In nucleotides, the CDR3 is TGTGCCAGCAGCCCCCCGGCTAGCGGGTACGAGCAGTACTTC.